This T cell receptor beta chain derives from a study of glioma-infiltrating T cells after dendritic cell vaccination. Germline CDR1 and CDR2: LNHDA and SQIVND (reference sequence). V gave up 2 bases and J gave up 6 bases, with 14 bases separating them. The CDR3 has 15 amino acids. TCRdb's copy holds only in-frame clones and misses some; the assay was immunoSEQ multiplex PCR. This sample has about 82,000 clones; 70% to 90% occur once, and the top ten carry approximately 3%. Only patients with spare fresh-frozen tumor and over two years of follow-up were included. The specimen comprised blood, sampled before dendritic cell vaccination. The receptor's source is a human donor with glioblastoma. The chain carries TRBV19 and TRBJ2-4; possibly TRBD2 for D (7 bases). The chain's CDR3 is CASSIRGGAGNIQYF. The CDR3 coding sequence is TGTGCCAGTAGTATAAGGGGGGGAGCGGGAAACATTCAGTACTTC.